The next 18 T cell receptor beta chains were all read from a single sample in a study of CXCR3-negative and CXCR3-positive naive CD8 T cells. Study results and limitations: When CXCR3-positive naive cells were set against CXCR3-negative naive cells, the former had more hydrophobic TRB CDR3s.

Carrying UMI labels, the TRB cDNA libraries were prepared through 5' RACE. TCRdb reprocessed the 5' RACE reads; each CDR3 protein has one entry and no DNA is given. Its table records over 5,000 distinct CDR3 sequences. These receptors have no known antigen. The sequencing input was naive CXCR3+ CD8+ T cells from blood. The subset was: CD45RO-CCR7+CD27+CD95- naive CD8+ T cells expressing CXCR3 (TNR3+). The receptors here all came from a human donor in good health. Some clones in this sample may be carry-over from other donors' samples.

The chain employs TRBV12-3 or TRBV12-4 and TRBJ2-2; the TRBD1 assignment by TCRdb is unverifiable without DNA. The CDR3 sequence is 16 residues long. CDR3 in amino acids: CASSSHRGRGTGELFF.

The gene calls are TRBV29-1 and TRBJ1-5. CDR1 is SQVTM, CDR2 ANQGSEA, per germline. This CDR3 comprises 14 residues. The CDR3 spells CSVEEQGGDQPQHF.

By frequency, this clonotype registers medium-sized. The chain carries TRBV29-1 and TRBJ1-1. CDR3 length equals 11 residues. Germline-derived CDR1 and CDR2 are SQVTM and ANQGSEA. CDR3: CSVEVGTEAFF.

The rearrangement uses TRBV5-6 and TRBJ2-4; checking the TCRdb D call of TRBD1 is not possible without DNA. The CDR3 totals 15 residues. Looked up from germline, CDR1 is SGHDT and CDR2 is YYEEEE. CDR3 sequence reads: CASSWRTGAENIQYF. The whole variable domain, filled in from reference TRBV5-6 and TRBJ2-4, reads DAGVTQSPTHLIKTRGQQVTLRCSPKSGHDTVSWYQQALGQGPQFIFQYYEEEERQRGNFPDRFSGHQFPNYSSELNVNALLLGDSALYLCASSWRTGAENIQYFGAGTRLSVL.

The gene calls are TRBV25-1 and TRBJ2-2; the TRBD1 assignment by TCRdb is unverifiable without DNA. The CDR3 sequence is 15 residues long. Germline-derived CDR1 and CDR2 are MGHDK and SYGVNS. CDR3 sequence reads: CASGGEGADTGELFF.

This clonotype registers medium-sized by frequency. This sequence joins TRBV29-1 and TRBJ2-1; TCRdb designates TRBD2, a call that cannot be tested without DNA. CDR3 length: 13 residues. Germline values: CDR1 SQVTM, CDR2 ANQGSEA. CDR3: CSVLAGADNEQFF.

The rearrangement joins TRBV5-6 to TRBJ1-1. CDR3 length equals 12 residues. CDR1 SGHDT and CDR2 YYEEEE come from the germline V gene. The CDR3 loop reads CASSFGNTEAFF.

The chain employs TRBV11-2 and TRBJ2-1; no DNA is available, so the TRBD1 call from TCRdb remains unchecked. The CDR3 covers 17 residues. CDR1 is SGHAT and CDR2 is FQNNGV in the germline V gene. CDR3 residues: CASSSTISGQVRNEQFF.

This chain connects TRBV7-9 to TRBJ2-1; lacking DNA, the TRBD1 call made by TCRdb goes unchecked. Per germline, CDR1 SEHNR and CDR2 FQNEAQ (reference sequence). CDR3 size: 15 residues. The CDR3 sequence is CASSLEQGAIDEQFF. The variable domain in full, completed from reference TRBV7-9 and TRBJ2-1, reads DTGVSQNPRHKITKRGQNVTFRCDPISEHNRLYWYRQTLGQGPEFLTYFQNEAQLEKSRLLSDRFSAERPKGSFSTLEIQRTEQGDSAMYLCASSLEQGAIDEQFFGPGTRLTVL.

The chain uses TRBV4-2 and TRBJ2-7; as DNA is missing, the TRBD2 call by TCRdb cannot be tested. The germline V gene has CDR1 LGHNA and CDR2 YNFKEQ. The CDR3 contains 15 residues. CDR3: CASSQDLGREYEQYF.

Measured by frequency, this clonotype is medium-sized. The V call is TRBV29-1, the J call TRBJ2-4; TCRdb calls TRBD1, which cannot be checked without DNA. This CDR3 contains 15 residues. The germline CDR1 and CDR2 sequences are SQVTM and ANQGSEA. This CDR3 reads CSVVGGQRAKNIQYF.

The chain has TRBV27 and TRBJ1-5. The CDR3 sequence is 15 residues long. CDR1 is MNHEY, CDR2 SMNVEV, per germline (reference sequence). Here the CDR3 reads CASSFGGGLNQPQHF.

V gene TRBV25-1 combines with J gene TRBJ2-7; without DNA, the TCRdb call of TRBD1 cannot be checked. This CDR3 is 16 amino acids long. Germline V CDR1 and CDR2: MGHDK, SYGVNS. The CDR3 spells CASSEYFPGQGVEQYF.

The chain combines TRBV19 with TRBJ1-1. This CDR3 has 16 amino acids. Germline V gene data show CDR1 as LNHDA and CDR2 as SQIVND (reference sequence). This CDR3 reads CASSIGYGGSRTEAFF. The variable domain in full, completed from reference TRBV19 and TRBJ1-1, reads DGGITQSPKYLFRKEGQNVTLSCEQNLNHDAMYWYRQDPGQGLRLIYYSQIVNDFQKGDIAEGYSVSREKKESFPLTVTSAQKNPTAFYLCASSIGYGGSRTEAFFGQGTRLTVV.

This rearrangement joins TRBV29-1 to TRBJ1-2. The CDR3 sequence is 12 residues long. The germline V gene encodes CDR1 SQVTM and CDR2 ANQGSEA. The CDR3 sequence: CSVVSADYGYTF. Using reference TRBV29-1 and TRBJ1-2 for the parts outside the CDR3, the full variable domain is SAVISQKPSRDICQRGTSLTIQCQVDSQVTMMFWYRQQPGQSLTLIATANQGSEATYESGFVIDKFPISRPNLTFSTLTVSNMSPEDSSIYLCSVVSADYGYTFGSGTRLTVV.

The chain carries TRBV19 and TRBJ1-1. The germline V gene has CDR1 LNHDA and CDR2 SQIVND (reference sequence). The CDR3 covers 15 residues. The CDR3 sequence is CASSIFWREGTEAFF.

This clonotype is called medium-sized (0.01 to 0.1%) based on its frequency. The chain employs TRBV29-1 and TRBJ2-1; absent DNA, TCRdb's TRBD1 call cannot be checked. Germline-derived CDR1 and CDR2 are SQVTM and ANQGSEA. This CDR3 has 14 amino acids. CDR3 sequence: CSVERPGSSNEQFF.

The V and J genes are TRBV6-6 and TRBJ1-4; TCRdb gives TRBD1 as the D gene, but with no DNA this cannot be confirmed. Germline V lookup: CDR1 MNHNY, CDR2 SVGAGI (reference sequence). The CDR3 totals 12 residues. This CDR3 reads CASATGNEKLFF.